This TCR beta chain was sequenced for a study of blood T cells in healthy people across ages. General study results and limits: Diversity estimates from one million T cells were considered underestimates.

A second about 6 to 11 cycle PCR used barcoded and J-beta primers. All cDNA molecules were each tagged by a template-switch adaptor with 12 random nucleotides. TCRdb analysed the 5' RACE reads with MiXCR anew, one entry per CDR3 protein. The sample yields roughly 1.5 million distinct CDR3 sequences, under 55% seen once. Samples had at least 7 million PBMCs isolated from them. As for this clonotype: Its antigen remains unknown.

This CDR3 contains 13 residues. The germline CDR1 and CDR2 sequences are MNHEY and SVGAGI. Trimming took 6 bases from V and 5 from J, leaving 13 bases between them. Sequenced input: blood. This chain uses TRBV6-5 with TRBJ1-1; no reliable D call. The sequence was collected from a woman aged 18-30 years in good health. The CDR3 spells CASRLTRSTEAFF. In DNA, the CDR3 is TGTGCCAGCAGATTAACAAGGTCAACTGAAGCTTTCTTT.